This T cell receptor (beta chain) was obtained from a study of identical twins. Via MiXCR, TCRdb re-called the 5' RACE reads, giving one row per CDR3 protein. The sample lists approximately 670,000 distinct CDR3 sequences, around 6.1% occurring once. This clonotype appeared many times. This clonotype originated in a young man in good health. The specimen was naive T cells sorted from blood.

CDR3 amino acids: CASSYGKGTDTQYF. The CDR3 DNA follows: TGTGCCAGCAGTTACGGAAAGGGGACAGATACGCAGTATTTT. This chain joins TRBV6-5 and TRBJ2-3, with a possible D match to TRBD1 (5 bases). Germline V gene data show CDR1 as MNHEY and CDR2 as SVGAGI. This CDR3 has 14 residues. V lost 2 bases, J lost 3 bases, and 9 bases lay in between.